The T cell receptor (beta chain) under discussion was sequenced for a study of OX40 agonist ivuxolimab in advanced cancers. A note on the overall study: Ivuxolimab was a fully human IgG2 agonistic monoclonal antibody targeting the costimulatory receptor OX40 (CD134). Intravenous ivuxolimab was administered to patients every 2 weeks at six dose levels: 0.01, 0.1, 0.3, 1.5, 3 and 10 mg/kg. Among the 50 to 55 dose-escalation patients, approximately 20 had hepatocellular carcinoma, roughly 15 melanoma, 9 renal cell carcinoma and 9 head and neck cancer. The dose-escalation cohort was about 87% male with a mean age of about 58 years, ranging from about 23 to 85. Prior anti-PD-1, anti-PD-L1 or anti-CTLA-4 therapy was permitted, and checkpoint inhibitors had been received by around 39% of dose-escalation patients. Three dose-escalation patients achieved partial responses, one with hepatocellular carcinoma and two with cutaneous melanoma. Peripheral TCRbeta sequencing aimed to test whether ivuxolimab altered TCR sequence diversity and caused clonal T-cell expansion. The paper describes the monotherapy dose-escalation part (N = 52 patients) of the phase I trial of ivuxolimab. Summary of the overall study and its limitations: Low levels of normalized T-cell clonal expansion were also seen in some patients who did not respond. Partial responders in the 0.1-3.0 mg/kg groups had among the lowest normalized peripheral clonal expansion, especially among CD8+ T cells. At doses of 0.1 to 3.0 mg/kg, clonal expansion of both CD4+ and CD8+ blood T cells was observed from baseline to week 6. After ivuxolimab, more expanded clones were found on average in CD8+ T cells than in CD4+ T cells. Which antigens the clonally expanded peripheral T cells were specific for was not determined.

The germline V gene specifies SGDLS as CDR1 and YYNGEE as CDR2. Between the V and J ends, shortened by 0 bases and 8 bases respectively, the junction contains 6 bases. The CDR3 goes from the cysteine to the phenylalanine over 12 residues. CDR3 DNA is the only sequence kept; it has 36 bases, read in frame from the first base. The trial excluded patients who had a history of autoimmune disease or who were on systemic immunosuppression. In every dose cohort, peripheral blood was drawn for TCR sequencing at baseline, cycle 4 day 1, and cycle 7 day 1. The samples were drawn from a first-in-human, open-label, multicenter phase I dose-escalation trial of ivuxolimab. Adults with locally advanced or metastatic head and neck squamous cell, hepatocellular, melanoma or renal cell carcinoma were enrolled in the trial. Before TCR sequencing, CD4+ T cells and CD8+ T cells were sorted from peripheral blood as separate populations.

In regard to this clone: It has no known antigen specificity. No qualities accompany the bases; no much larger clone lies one base away. Other DNA sequences in the same sample also yield this CDR3.

Genomic DNA was extracted from sorted cells for sequencing of the TCRbeta CDR3 region. The immunoSEQ Assay was used for sequencing of TCRbeta CDR3 regions. The table comes from immuneACCESS by way of TCRdb, which keeps in-frame sequences with V and J called. Part of the clones is missing from these tables; in studies checked, under half for an unresolved V gene and the rest for unknown reasons. This sample has tens of thousands of clones in its table, and over 80% of those were observed once. Clones ranked in the top ten supply around 30% of the sample. The clonotype was recovered from an adult with an advanced solid tumor such as melanoma, head and neck, liver or kidney cancer. Material: CD4+ or CD8+ T cells sorted from blood, obtained in a trial of the OX40 agonist ivuxolimab. The V gene is TRBV9 and the J gene is TRBJ2-1; 5 matching bases give a weak D call of TRBD1. The bases are TGTGCCAGCAGCGTAGAAGGGGATGAGCAGTTCTTC. This gives the protein CASSVEGDEQFF. Outside the CDR3, residues come from the reference TRBV9 and TRBJ2-1 proteins, so the full variable domain is: DSGVTQTPKHLITATGQRVTLRCSPRSGDLSVYWYQQSLDQGLQFLIQYYNGEERAKGNILERFSAQQFPDLHSELNLSSLELGDSALYFCASSVEGDEQFFGPGTRLTVL.